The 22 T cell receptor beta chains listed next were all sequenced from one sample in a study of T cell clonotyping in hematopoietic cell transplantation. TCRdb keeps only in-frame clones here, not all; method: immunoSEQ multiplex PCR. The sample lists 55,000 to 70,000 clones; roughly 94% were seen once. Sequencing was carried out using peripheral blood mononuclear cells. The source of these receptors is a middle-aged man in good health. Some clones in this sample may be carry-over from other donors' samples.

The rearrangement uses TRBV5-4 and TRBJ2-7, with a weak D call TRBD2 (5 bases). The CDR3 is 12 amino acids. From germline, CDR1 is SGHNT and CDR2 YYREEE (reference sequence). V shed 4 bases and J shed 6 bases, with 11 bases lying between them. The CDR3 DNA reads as TGTGCCAGCAGCACCGGGATCCTCGAGCAGTACTTC. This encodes CASSTGILEQYF.

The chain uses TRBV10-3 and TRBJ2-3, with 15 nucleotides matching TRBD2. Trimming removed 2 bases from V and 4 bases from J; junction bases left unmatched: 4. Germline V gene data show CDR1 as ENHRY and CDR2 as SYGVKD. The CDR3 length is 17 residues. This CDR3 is CAISEQGLAGGPDTQYF. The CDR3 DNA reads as TGTGCCATCAGTGAGCAAGGACTAGCGGGAGGGCCAGATACGCAGTATTTT.

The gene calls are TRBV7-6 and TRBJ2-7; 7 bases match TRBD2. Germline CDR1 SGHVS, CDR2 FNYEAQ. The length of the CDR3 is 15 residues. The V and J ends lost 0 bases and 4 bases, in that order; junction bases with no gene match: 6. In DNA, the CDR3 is TGTGCCAGCAGCTTAGCCCTAGCGGAGTCGTACGAGCAGTACTTC. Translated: CASSLALAESYEQYF.

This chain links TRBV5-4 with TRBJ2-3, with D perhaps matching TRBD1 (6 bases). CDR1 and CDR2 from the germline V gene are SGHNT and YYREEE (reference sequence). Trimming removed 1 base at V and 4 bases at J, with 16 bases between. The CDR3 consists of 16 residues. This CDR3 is CASSLYQGLMADTQYF. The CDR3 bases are TGTGCCAGCAGCTTGTACCAGGGGTTAATGGCAGATACGCAGTATTTT.

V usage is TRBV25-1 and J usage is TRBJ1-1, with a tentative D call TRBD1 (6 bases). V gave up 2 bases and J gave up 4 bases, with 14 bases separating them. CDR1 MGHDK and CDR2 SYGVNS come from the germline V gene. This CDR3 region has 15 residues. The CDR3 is CASSEGAGAVTEAFF. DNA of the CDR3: TGTGCCAGCAGTGAAGGGGCAGGGGCGGTCACTGAAGCTTTCTTT.

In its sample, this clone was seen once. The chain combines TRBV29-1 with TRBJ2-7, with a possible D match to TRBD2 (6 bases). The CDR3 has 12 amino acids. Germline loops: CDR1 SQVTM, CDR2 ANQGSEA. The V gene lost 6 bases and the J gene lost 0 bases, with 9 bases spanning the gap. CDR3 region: CSVPGDSYEQYF. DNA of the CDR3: TGCAGCGTCCCGGGGGACTCCTACGAGCAGTACTTC.

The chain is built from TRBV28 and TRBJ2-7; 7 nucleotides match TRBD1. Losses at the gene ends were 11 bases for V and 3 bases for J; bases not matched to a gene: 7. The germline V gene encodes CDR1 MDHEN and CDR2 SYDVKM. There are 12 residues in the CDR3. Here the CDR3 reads CASSRDSYEQYF. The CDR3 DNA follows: TGTGCCTCATCCCGGGACAGCTACGAGCAGTACTTC.

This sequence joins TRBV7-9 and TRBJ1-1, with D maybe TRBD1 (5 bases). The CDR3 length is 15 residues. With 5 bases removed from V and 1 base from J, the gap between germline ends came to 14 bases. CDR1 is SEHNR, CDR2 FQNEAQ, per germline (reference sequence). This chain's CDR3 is CASSLKTAANTEAFF. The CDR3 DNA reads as TGTGCCAGCAGCCTGAAGACAGCAGCGAACACTGAAGCTTTCTTT.

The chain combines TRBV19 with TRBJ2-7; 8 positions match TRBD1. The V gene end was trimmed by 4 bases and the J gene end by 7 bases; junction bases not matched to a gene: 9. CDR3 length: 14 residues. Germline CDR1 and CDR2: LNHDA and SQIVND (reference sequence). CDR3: CASSTFPGGSEQYF. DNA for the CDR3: TGTGCCAGTAGTACCTTCCCAGGGGGCAGTGAGCAGTACTTC.

The CDR3 DNA reads TGTGCCAGCAGCTTAGATTTTGGTTCCAATCAGCCCCAGCATTTT. It translates to CASSLDFGSNQPQHF. The V gene is TRBV7-2, the J gene TRBJ1-5; D gene unclear. The CDR3 sequence is 15 residues long. The germline V gene encodes CDR1 SGHTA and CDR2 FQGNSA. The V end lost 1 base, the J end lost 3 bases, and 10 bases lay between the germline ends.

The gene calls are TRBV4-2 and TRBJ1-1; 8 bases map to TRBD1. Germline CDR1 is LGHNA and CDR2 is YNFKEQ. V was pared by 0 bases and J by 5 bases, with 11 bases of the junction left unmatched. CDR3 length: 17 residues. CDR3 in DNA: TGTGCCAGCAGCCAAGATGGGGTTTTCCGACAGGGGACTGAAGCTTTCTTT. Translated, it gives CASSQDGVFRQGTEAFF.

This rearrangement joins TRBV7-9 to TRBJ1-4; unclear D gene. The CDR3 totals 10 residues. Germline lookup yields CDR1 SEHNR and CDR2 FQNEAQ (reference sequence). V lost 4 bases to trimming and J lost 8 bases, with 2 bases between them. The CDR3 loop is CASSSEKLFF. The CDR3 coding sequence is TGTGCCAGCAGCTCAGAAAAACTGTTTTTT.

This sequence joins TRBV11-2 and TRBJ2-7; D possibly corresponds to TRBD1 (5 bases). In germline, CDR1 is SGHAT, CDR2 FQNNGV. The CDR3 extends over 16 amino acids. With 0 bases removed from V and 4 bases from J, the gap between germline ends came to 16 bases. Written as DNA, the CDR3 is TGTGCCAGCAGCTTAGAACCAGGGCCTGTCGGGTACGAGCAGTACTTC. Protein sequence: CASSLEPGPVGYEQYF.

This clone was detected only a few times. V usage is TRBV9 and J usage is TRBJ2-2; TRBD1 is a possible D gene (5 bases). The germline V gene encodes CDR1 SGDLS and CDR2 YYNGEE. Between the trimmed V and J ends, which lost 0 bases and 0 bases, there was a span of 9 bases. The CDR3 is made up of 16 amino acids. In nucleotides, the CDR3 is TGTGCCAGCAGCGTAGCGGACATTACGAACACCGGGGAGCTGTTTTTT. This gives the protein CASSVADITNTGELFF.

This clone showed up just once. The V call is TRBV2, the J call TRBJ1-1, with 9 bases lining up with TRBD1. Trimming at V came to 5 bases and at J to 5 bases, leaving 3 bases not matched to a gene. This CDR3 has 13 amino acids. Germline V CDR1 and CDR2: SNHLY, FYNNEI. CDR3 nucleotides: TGTGCCAGCAGTTCGACAGGGGGGACTGAAGCTTTCTTT. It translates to CASSSTGGTEAFF.

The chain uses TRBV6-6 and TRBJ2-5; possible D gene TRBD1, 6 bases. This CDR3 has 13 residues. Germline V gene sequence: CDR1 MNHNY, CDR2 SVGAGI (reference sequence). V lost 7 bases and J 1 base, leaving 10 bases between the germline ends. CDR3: CASMLDSQETQYF. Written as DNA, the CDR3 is TGTGCCAGCATGTTGGACAGCCAAGAGACCCAGTACTTC.

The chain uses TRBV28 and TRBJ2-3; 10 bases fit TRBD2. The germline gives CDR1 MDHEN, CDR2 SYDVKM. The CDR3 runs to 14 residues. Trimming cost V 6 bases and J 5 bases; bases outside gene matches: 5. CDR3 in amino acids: CASRPSGSGDTQYF. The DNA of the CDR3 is TGTGCCAGCAGACCTAGCGGGAGTGGAGATACGCAGTATTTT.

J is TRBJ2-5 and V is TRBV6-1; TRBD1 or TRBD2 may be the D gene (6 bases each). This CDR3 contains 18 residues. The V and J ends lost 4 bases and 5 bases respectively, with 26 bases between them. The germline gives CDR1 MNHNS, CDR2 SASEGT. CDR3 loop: CASSVGGSSDKSEETQYF. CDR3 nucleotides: TGTGCCAGCAGTGTCGGGGGCTCCTCGGACAAGTCGGAGGAGACCCAGTACTTC.

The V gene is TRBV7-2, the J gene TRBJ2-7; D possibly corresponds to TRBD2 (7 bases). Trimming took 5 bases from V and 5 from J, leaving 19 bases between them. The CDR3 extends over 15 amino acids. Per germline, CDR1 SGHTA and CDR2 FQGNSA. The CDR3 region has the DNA TGTGCCAGCAGCCATGGGGGCGGGGGTAACCACGAGCAGTACTTC. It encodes CASSHGGGGNHEQYF. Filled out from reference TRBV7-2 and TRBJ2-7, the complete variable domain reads GAGVSQSPSNKVTEKGKDVELRCDPISGHTALYWYRQSLGQGLEFLIYFQGNSAPDKSGLPSDRFSAERTGGSVSTLTIQRTQQEDSAVYLCASSHGGGGNHEQYFGPGTRLTVT.

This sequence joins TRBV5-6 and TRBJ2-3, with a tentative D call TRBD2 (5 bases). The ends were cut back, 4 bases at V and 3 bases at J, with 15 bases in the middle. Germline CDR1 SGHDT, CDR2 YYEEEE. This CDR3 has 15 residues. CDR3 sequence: CASSPELVATDTQYF. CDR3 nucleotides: TGTGCCAGCAGCCCGGAACTAGTTGCGACAGATACGCAGTATTTT.

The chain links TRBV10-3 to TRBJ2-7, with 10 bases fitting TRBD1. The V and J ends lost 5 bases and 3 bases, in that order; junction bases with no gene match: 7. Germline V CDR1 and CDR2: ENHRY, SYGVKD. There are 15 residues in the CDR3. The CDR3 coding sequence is TGTGCCATCAGTTTAGACAGGGGGCGGTTCTACGAGCAGTACTTC. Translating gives CAISLDRGRFYEQYF.

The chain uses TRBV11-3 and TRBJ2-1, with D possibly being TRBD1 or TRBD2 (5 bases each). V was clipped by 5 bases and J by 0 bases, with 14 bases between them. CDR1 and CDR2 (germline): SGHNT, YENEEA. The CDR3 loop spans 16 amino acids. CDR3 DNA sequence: TGTGCCAGCAGCGCCGAGGGGCGTAGCTCCTACAATGAGCAGTTCTTC. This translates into CASSAEGRSSYNEQFF.